Listed here are 2 T cell receptor beta chains from one sample, sequenced in a study of Tregs in tolerant kidney transplant recipients. The repertoire was sequenced with immunoSEQ multiplex PCR; TCRdb's copy has only in-frame clones and lacks some. The table for this sample gives roughly 48,000 clones. Sample: CD4+ T cells from blood, taken before the transplant. All receptors derive from a human donor who received a combined kidney and bone marrow transplant.

Concerning this clone: The read ends 3 residues before the CDR3 terminus; that terminus is restored from the germline J gene. The chain uses TRBV6-4 and TRBJ2-1, with D maybe TRBD2 (6 bases). V lost 0 bases, J lost 7 bases, and 13 bases lay in between. In germline, CDR1 is MRHNA, CDR2 SNTAGT. The CDR3 has 15 residues. CDR3 region: CASSDSLAGINEQFF. The CDR3 bases that were read are TGTGCCAGCAGTGACTCGCTGGCGGGGATTAATGAG.

About this clone itself: The observed sequence ends 3 residues before the CDR3 terminus, with the missing tail filled in from the germline J gene. V gene TRBV30 combines with J gene TRBJ1-1; D is ambiguous. Germline CDR1 GTSNPN, CDR2 SVGIG (reference sequence). V shed 4 bases and J shed 0 bases, with 6 bases lying between them. The CDR3 runs to 12 residues. The CDR3 protein is CAWKVMNTEAFF. The sequenced CDR3 bases are TGTGCCTGGAAGGTGATGAACACTGAA.